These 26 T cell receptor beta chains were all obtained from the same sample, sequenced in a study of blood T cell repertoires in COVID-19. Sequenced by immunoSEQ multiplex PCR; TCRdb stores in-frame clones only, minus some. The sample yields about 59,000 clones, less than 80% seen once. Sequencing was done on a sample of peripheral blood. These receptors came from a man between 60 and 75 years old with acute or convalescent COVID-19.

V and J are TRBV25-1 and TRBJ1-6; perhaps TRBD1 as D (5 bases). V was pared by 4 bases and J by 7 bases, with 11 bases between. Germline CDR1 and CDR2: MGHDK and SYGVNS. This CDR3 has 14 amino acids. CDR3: CASSARGGNSPLHF. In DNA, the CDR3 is TGTGCCAGCAGTGCCCGGGGGGGGAATTCACCCCTCCACTTT.

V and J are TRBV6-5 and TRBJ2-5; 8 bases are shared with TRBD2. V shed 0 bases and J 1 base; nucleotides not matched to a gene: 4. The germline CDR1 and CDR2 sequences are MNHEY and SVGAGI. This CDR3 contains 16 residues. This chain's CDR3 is CASSYSLGRVQETQYF. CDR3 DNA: TGTGCCAGCAGTTACTCCCTCGGGAGGGTCCAAGAGACCCAGTACTTC.

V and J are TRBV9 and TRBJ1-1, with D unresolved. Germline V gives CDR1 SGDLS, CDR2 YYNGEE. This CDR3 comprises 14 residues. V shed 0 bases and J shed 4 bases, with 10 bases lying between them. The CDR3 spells CASSVERASTEAFF. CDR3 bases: TGTGCCAGCAGCGTAGAGAGGGCGAGCACTGAAGCTTTCTTT.

The DNA of the CDR3 is TGTGCCAGCAGCCGGACTAGCGGGAACTACAATGAGCAGTTCTTC. Translated: CASSRTSGNYNEQFF. V and J are TRBV5-5 and TRBJ2-1; 12 bases align to TRBD2. The V gene's germline CDR1 is SGHKS and CDR2 YYEKEE (reference sequence). The trim removed 4 bases at V and 3 bases at J, leaving 2 bases unmatched. CDR3 length: 15 residues.

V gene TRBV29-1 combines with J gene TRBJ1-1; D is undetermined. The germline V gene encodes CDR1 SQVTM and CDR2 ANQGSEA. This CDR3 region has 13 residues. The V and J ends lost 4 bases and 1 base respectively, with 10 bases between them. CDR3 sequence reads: CSVGGGSNTEAFF. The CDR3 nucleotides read TGCAGCGTTGGGGGAGGTTCGAACACTGAAGCTTTCTTT.

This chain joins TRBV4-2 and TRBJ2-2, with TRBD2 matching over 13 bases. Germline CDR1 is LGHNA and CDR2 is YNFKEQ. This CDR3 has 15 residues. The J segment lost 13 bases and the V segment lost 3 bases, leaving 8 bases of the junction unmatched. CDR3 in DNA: TGTGCCAGCAGCCACGGACTAGCGGGAGTGGCGCGGCTGTTTTTT. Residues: CASSHGLAGVARLFF.

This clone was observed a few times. CDR3 residues: CAWSSGDDYGYTF. DNA of the CDR3: TGTGCCTGGAGTTCCGGGGATGACTATGGCTACACCTTC. This sequence joins TRBV30 and TRBJ1-2; no clear D. Germline V gene lookup returns CDR1 GTSNPN and CDR2 SVGIG (reference sequence). There are 13 residues in the CDR3. V shed 2 bases and J shed 3 bases, with 10 bases lying between them. Combining the CDR3 with reference TRBV30 and TRBJ1-2 gives the whole variable domain SQTIHQWPATLVQPVGSPLSLECTVEGTSNPNLYWYRQAAGRGLQLLFYSVGIGQISSEVPQNLSASRPQDRQFILSSKKLLLSDSGFYLCAWSSGDDYGYTFGSGTRLTVV.

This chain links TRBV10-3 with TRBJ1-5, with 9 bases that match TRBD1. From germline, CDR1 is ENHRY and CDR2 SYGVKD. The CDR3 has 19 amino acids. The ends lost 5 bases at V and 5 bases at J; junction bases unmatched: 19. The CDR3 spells CAISPSGQGKPEWYQPQHF. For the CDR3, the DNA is TGTGCCATCAGTCCCTCTGGACAGGGGAAACCAGAATGGTATCAGCCCCAGCATTTT.

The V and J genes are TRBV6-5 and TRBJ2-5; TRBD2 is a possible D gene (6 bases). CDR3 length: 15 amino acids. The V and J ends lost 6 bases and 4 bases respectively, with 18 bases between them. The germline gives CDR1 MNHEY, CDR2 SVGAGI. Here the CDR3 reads CASRDSHGGLETQYF. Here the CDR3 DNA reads TGTGCCAGCAGGGATTCGCACGGGGGTTTAGAGACCCAGTACTTC.

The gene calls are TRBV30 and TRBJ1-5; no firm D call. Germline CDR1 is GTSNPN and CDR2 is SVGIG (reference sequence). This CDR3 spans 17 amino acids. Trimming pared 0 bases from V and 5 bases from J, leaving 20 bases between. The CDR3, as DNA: TGTGCCTGGAGTGTATCTTCGGGTCCTAGAGTCTATCAGCCCCAGCATTTT. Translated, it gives CAWSVSSGPRVYQPQHF.

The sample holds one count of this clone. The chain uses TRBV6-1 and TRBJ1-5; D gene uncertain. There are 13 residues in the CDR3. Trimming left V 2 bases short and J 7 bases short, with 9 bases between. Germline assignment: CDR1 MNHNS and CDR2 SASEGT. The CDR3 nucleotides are TGTGCCAGCAGTGAAACCCCTACCCAGCCCCAGCATTTT. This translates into CASSETPTQPQHF.

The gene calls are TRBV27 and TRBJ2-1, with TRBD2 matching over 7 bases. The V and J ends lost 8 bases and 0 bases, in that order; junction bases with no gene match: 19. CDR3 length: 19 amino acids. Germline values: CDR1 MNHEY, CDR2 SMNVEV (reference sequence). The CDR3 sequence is CASGRGSPNLQNSYNEQFF. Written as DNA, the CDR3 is TGTGCCAGCGGGAGGGGATCACCAAACCTTCAAAACTCCTACAATGAGCAGTTCTTC.

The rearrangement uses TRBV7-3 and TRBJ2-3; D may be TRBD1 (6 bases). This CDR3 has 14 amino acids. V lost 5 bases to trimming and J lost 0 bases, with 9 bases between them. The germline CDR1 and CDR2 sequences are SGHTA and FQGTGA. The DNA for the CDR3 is TGTGCCAGCAGCCAGAGGGGGAGCACAGATACGCAGTATTTT. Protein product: CASSQRGSTDTQYF. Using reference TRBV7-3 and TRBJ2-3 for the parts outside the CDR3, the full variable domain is GAGVSQTPSNKVTEKGKYVELRCDPISGHTALYWYRQSLGQGPEFLIYFQGTGAADDSGLPNDRFFAVRPEGSVSTLKIQRTERGDSAVYLCASSQRGSTDTQYFGPGTRLTVL.

CDR3 loop: CSVSTTGHRRETQYF. The CDR3 bases are TGCAGCGTATCAACAACAGGGCACAGGAGAGAGACCCAGTACTTC. The rearrangement uses TRBV29-1 and TRBJ2-5; D might be TRBD1 (6 bases). CDR1 SQVTM and CDR2 ANQGSEA come from the germline V gene. CDR3 length equals 15 residues. V lost 6 bases and J 4 bases, leaving 21 bases between the germline ends.

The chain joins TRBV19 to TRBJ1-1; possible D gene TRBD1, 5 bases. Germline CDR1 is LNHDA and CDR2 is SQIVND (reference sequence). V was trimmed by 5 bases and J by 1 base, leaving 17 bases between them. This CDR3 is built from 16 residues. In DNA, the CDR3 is TGTGCCAGTAGTGAAGGCGCGGGACCACGGAACACTGAAGCTTTCTTT. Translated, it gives CASSEGAGPRNTEAFF.

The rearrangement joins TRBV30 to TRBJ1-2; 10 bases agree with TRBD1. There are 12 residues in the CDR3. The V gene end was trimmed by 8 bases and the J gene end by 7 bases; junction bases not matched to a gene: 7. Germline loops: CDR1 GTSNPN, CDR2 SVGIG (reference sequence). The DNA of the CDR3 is TGTGCCGCACACCGGGACAGGGGTGGCTACACCTTC. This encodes CAAHRDRGGYTF.

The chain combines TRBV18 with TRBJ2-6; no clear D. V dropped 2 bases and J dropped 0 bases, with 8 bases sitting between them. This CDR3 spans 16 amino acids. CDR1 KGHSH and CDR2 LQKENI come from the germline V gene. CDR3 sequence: CASSPLSISGANVLTF. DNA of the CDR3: TGTGCCAGCTCACCATTGTCTATCTCTGGGGCCAACGTCCTGACTTTC. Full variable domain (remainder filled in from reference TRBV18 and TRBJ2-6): NAGVMQNPRHLVRRRGQEARLRCSPMKGHSHVYWYRQLPEEGLKFMVYLQKENIIDESGMPKERFSAEFPKEGPSILRIQQVVRGDSAAYFCASSPLSISGANVLTFGAGSRLTVL.

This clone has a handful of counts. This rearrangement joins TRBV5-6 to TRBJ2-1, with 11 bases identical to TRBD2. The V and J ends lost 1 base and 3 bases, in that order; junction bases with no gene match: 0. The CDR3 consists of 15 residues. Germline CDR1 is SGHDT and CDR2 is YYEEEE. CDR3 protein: CASSLTSGSYNEQFF. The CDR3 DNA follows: TGTGCCAGCAGCTTGACTAGCGGGAGCTACAATGAGCAGTTCTTC.

CDR3 sequence reads: CASSVDGRGPETQYF. The CDR3, as DNA: TGTGCCAGCAGCGTAGATGGGCGGGGTCCCGAGACCCAGTACTTC. The genes are TRBV9 and TRBJ2-5, with D possibly matching TRBD2 (6 bases). The CDR3 runs 15 residues. CDR1 and CDR2 (germline): SGDLS, YYNGEE. Trimming cost V 0 bases and J 5 bases, with 14 bases left between them. The whole variable domain, remainder taken from reference TRBV9 and TRBJ2-5, is DSGVTQTPKHLITATGQRVTLRCSPRSGDLSVYWYQQSLDQGLQFLIQYYNGEERAKGNILERFSAQQFPDLHSELNLSSLELGDSALYFCASSVDGRGPETQYFGPGTRLLVL.

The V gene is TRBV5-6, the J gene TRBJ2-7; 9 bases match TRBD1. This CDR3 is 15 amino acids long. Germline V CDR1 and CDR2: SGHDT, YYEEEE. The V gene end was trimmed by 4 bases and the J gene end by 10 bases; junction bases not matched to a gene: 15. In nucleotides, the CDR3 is TGTGCCAGCAGCCTTCTGACTACAGGGGGCGGTGTTCAGTACTTC. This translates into CASSLLTTGGGVQYF.

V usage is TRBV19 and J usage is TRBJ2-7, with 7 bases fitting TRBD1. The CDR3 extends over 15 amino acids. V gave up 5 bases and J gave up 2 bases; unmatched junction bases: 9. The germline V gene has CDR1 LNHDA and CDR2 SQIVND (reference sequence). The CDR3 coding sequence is TGTGCCAGTAGTGCCCGGACAGGTAGAGCCTACGAGCAGTACTTC. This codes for CASSARTGRAYEQYF.

Here the CDR3 DNA reads TGTGCCAGCAGCTTGGACAGGGGGTCCTACAATGAGCAGTTCTTC. Translation: CASSLDRGSYNEQFF. The chain carries TRBV7-6 and TRBJ2-1, with 10 bases that match TRBD1. J was trimmed by 1 base and V by 3 bases; bases with no gene match: 0. The CDR3 loop spans 15 amino acids. CDR1 and CDR2 (germline): SGHVS, FNYEAQ.

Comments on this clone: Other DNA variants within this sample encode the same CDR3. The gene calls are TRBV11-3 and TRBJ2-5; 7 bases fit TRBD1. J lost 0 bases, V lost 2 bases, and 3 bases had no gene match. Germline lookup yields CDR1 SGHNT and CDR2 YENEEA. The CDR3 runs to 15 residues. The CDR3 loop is CASSLNRGNQETQYF. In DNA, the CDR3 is TGTGCCAGCAGCTTAAACAGGGGAAACCAAGAGACCCAGTACTTC. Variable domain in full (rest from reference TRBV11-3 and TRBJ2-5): EAGVVQSPRYKIIEKKQPVAFWCNPISGHNTLYWYLQNLGQGPELLIRYENEEAVDDSQLPKDRFSAERLKGVDSTLKIQPAELGDSAVYLCASSLNRGNQETQYFGPGTRLLVL.

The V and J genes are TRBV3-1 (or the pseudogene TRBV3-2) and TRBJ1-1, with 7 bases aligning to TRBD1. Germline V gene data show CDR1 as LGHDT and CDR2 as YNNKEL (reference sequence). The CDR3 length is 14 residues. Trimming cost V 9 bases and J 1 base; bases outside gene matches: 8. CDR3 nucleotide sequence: TGTGCCAGTGTAGGGACAGCCCAGAACACTGAAGCTTTCTTT. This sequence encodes CASVGTAQNTEAFF.

CDR3 residues: CAIASTTNEKLFF. The CDR3 DNA is TGTGCCATAGCAAGTACAACTAATGAAAAACTGTTTTTT. The chain carries TRBV12-3 or TRBV12-4 and TRBJ1-4; D not resolved. With 10 bases removed from V and 0 bases from J, the gap between germline ends came to 9 bases. The CDR3 loop spans 13 amino acids.

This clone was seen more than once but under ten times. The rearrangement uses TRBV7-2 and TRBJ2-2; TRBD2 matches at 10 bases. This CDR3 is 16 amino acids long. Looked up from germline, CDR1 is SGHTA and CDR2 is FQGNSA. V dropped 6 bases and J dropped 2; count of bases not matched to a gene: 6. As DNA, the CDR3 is TGTGCCAGCAGTTTACTAGCGGGGATTAACACCGGGGAGCTGTTTTTT. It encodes CASSLLAGINTGELFF.